This TCR beta chain was sequenced for a study of blood T cell repertoires in COVID-19. About the research overall: Whether acute or convalescent, the COVID-19 samples came from the United States, Italy and Spain.

The data were produced by immunoSEQ multiplex PCR, yet TCRdb's version contains in-frame clones alone and is incomplete. The repertoire holds 200,000 to 300,000 clones, with about 79% as singletons. Trimming stripped 9 bases from V and 5 bases from J, with 19 bases between. Germline CDR1 and CDR2: SNHLY and FYNNEI. This CDR3 has 14 residues. This chain connects TRBV2 to TRBJ2-5; tentatively, D is TRBD2 (5 bases). The receptor's source is a man aged 35 to 55 who had recovered from COVID-19. Sequencing was carried out using peripheral blood. The DNA for the CDR3 is TGTGCCAGTGGGTTTAGCGACTTCGCGGAGACCCAGTACTTC. Protein: CASGFSDFAETQYF.